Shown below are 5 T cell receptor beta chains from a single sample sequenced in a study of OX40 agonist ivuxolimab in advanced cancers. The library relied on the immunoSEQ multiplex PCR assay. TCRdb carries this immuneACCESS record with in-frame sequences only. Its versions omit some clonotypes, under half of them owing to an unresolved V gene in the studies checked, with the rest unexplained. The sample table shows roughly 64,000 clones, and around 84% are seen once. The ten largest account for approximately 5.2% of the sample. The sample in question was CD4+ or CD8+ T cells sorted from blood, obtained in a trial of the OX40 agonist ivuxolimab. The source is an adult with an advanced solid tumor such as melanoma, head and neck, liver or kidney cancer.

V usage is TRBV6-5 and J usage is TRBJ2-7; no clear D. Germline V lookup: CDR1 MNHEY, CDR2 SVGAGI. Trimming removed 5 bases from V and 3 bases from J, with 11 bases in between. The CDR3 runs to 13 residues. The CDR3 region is CASSESTGYEQYF. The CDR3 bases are TGTGCCAGCAGTGAATCGACTGGCTACGAGCAGTACTTC.

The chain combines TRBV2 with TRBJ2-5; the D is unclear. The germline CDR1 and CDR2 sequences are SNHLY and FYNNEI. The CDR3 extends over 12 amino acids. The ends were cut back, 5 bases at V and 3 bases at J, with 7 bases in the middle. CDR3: CASSTVKETQYF. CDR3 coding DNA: TGTGCCAGCAGTACAGTGAAAGAGACCCAGTACTTC. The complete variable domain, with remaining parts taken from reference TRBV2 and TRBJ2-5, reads EPEVTQTPSHQVTQMGQEVILRCVPISNHLYFYWYRQILGQKVEFLVSFYNNEISEKSEIFDDQFSVERPDGSNFTLKIRSTKLEDSAMYFCASSTVKETQYFGPGTRLLVL.

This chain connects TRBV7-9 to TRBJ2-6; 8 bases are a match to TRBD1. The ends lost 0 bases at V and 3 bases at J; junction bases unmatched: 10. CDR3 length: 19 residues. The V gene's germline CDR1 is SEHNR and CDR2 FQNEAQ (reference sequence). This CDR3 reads CASSLARMAGGVGANVLTF. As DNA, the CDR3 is TGTGCCAGCAGCTTAGCGCGGATGGCAGGGGGCGTTGGGGCCAACGTCCTGACTTTC.

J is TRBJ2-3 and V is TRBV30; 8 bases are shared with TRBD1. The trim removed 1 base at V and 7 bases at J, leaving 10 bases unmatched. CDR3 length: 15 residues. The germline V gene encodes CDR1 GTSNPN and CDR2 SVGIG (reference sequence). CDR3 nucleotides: TGTGCCTGGAGTGAGGGCAGGGGGCAGGAGAATACGCAGTATTTT. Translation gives CAWSEGRGQENTQYF.

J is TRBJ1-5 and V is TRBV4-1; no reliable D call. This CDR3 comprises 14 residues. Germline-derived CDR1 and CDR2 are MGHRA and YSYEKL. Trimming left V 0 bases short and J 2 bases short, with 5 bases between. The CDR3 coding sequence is TGCGCCAGCAGCCAAGATGGGGGCAATCAGCCCCAGCATTTT. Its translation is CASSQDGGNQPQHF.